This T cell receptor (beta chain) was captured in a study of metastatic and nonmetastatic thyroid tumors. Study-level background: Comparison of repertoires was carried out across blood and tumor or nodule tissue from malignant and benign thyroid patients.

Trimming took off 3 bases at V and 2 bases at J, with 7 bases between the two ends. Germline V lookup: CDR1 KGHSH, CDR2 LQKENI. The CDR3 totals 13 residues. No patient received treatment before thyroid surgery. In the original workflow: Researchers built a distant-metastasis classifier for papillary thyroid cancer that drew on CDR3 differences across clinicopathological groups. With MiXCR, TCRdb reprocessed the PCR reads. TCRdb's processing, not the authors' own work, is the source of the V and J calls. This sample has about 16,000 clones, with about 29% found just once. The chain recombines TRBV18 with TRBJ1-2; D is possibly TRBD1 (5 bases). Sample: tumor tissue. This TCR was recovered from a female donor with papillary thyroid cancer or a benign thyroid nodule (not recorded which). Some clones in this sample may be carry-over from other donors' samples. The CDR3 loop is CASSPDSNYGYTF. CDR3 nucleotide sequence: TGTGCCAGCTCACCTGACAGCAACTATGGCTACACCTTC.